This T cell receptor (beta chain) stems from a study of response to subunit inactivated influenza vaccine. The CDR3 length is 17 residues. After removal of 2 bases from V and 7 bases from J, the junction contained 10 bases not matched to a gene. CDR1 and CDR2 from the germline V gene are LGHDT and YNNKEL (reference sequence). Notes on the study in general: New T cells are recruited in small numbers by each seasonal influenza vaccination, according to the authors' suggestion.

In TCRdb, the RT-PCR reads were re-called with MiXCR into one record per CDR3 protein. The table lists 500,000 or so distinct CDR3 sequences, about 17% of them singletons. This clonotype was counted only a few times. What it binds is unknown. This chain links TRBV3-1 with TRBJ2-7; 14 nucleotides agree with TRBD2. The sequenced sample was CD4+ T cells sorted from PBMCs, obtained around 25 months after vaccination. The TCR was taken from a man in his fifties or sixties who received an inactivated influenza vaccine. CDR3 protein: CASSQRGLAGAKREQYF. CDR3 in DNA: TGTGCCAGCAGCCAACGGGGACTAGCGGGAGCAAAACGGGAGCAGTACTTC.